This T cell receptor beta chain was obtained from a study of cytomegalovirus exposure and HLA in healthy donors. Comments on this clone: Antigen unknown.

PCR was performed using 60 Vbeta and 13 Jbeta primers. Clones were sequenced by immunoSEQ multiplex PCR, and TCRdb holds only the in-frame ones, with some missing. The sample contains approximately 190,000 clones, around 84% of which appear only once. J gave up 4 bases and V 2 bases, and 10 bases lay outside the gene matches. Looked up from germline, CDR1 is ENHRY and CDR2 is SYGVKD. The CDR3 runs to 18 residues. Findings and limits, study-wide: Fewer N-insertions than the roughly 670-donor mean were reportedly shown by an Asian-associated ancestry cluster in a later analysis. Solely CMV serostatus was available to characterize immune exposure.

Sequenced sample: PBMCs. This sequence joins TRBV10-3 and TRBJ2-2, with TRBD2 matching 10 bases. This clonotype was obtained from a man aged 35 to 55 in good health and CMV-seropositive. CDR3 in amino acids: CAISEGGLAGAVTGELFF. The CDR3 DNA reads as TGTGCCATCAGTGAGGGGGGGCTAGCGGGGGCCGTCACCGGGGAGCTGTTTTTT.